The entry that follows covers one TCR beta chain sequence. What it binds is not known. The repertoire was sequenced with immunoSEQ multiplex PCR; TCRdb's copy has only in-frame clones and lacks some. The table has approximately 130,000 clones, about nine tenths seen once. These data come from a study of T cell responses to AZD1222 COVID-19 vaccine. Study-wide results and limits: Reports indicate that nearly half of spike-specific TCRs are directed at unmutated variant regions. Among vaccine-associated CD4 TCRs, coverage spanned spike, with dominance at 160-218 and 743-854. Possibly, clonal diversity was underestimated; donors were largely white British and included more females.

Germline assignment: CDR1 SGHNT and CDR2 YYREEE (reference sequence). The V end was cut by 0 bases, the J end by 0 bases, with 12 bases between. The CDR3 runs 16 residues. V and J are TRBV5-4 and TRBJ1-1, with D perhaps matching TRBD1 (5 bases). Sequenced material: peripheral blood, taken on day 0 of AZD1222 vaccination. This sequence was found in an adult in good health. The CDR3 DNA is TGTGCCAGCAGCTTGGATGGGGGATGGGTGAACACTGAAGCTTTCTTT. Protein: CASSLDGGWVNTEAFF.